This T cell receptor (beta chain) was observed in a study of shared clonotypes between healthy human individuals. Study at large: Per-donor plates numbered three CD4 naive, three CD4 memory, two CD8 naive and one CD8 memory. Study outcomes and limitations: Larger estimated richness was generally recorded for naive subsets relative to memory subsets. Non-shared clonotypes had lower generation probabilities than those shared by all four donors. Deeper or shallower sequencing was expected to change how clonotypes are shared among donors.

On this clone itself: Its antigen is currently unknown.

V shed 4 bases, J shed 4 bases, and the junction held 5 bases outside the gene matches. The CDR3 length is 14 residues. The germline gives CDR1 SGDLS, CDR2 YYNGEE. Repertoires were generated with immunoSEQ multiplex PCR, while TCRdb's copy carries only in-frame clones and drops some. Altogether over 2 million clones are present, about 95% being singletons, with the ten largest covering 1% to 1.3%. Cells designated naive CD8 were CD45RO-negative and were positively selected for CCR7, with terminally differentiated effector memory CD45RA+ cells excluded. This clonotype was obtained from a man between 18 and 29 years old in good health. The sample was naive CD8+ T cells sorted from blood. V is TRBV9 and J is TRBJ2-1; 7 bases line up with TRBD2. DNA of the CDR3: TGTGCCAGCAGCCGCGCGGGGGTTTACAATGAGCAGTTCTTC. This sequence encodes CASSRAGVYNEQFF.